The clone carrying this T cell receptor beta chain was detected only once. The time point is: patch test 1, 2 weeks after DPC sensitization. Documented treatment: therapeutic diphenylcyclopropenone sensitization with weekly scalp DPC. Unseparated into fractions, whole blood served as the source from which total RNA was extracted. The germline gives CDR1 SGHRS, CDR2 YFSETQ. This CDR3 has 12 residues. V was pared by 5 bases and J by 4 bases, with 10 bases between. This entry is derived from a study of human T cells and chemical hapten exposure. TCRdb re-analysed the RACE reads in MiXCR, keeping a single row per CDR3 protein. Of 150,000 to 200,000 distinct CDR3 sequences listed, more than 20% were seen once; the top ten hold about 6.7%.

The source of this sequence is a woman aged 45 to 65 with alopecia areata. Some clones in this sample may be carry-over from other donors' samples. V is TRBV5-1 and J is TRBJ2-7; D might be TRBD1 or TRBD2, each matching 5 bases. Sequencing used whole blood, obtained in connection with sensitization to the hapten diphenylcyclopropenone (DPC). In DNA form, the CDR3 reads TGCGCCAGCAGAGAGGGACGTTACGAGCAGTACTTC. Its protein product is CASREGRYEQYF.